The rows below give T cell receptor beta chains drawn from one sample of a study of cytomegalovirus exposure and HLA in healthy donors. The protocol was immunoSEQ multiplex PCR, while the TCRdb copy is restricted to in-frame clones and leaves out a portion. Among about 19,000 clones listed, roughly four fifths were seen once. The specimen was PBMCs. Receptor source: a human donor in good health. CDR3s include the opening cysteine and the closing phenylalanine or tryptophan. Fields, in order: D gene, J gene, V gene, clone size, CDR3 DNA, CDR3 protein. The D gene is left open where the match is weak. Size values are once, few and many counts, or a class for expanded clones, and some rows have none.

D gene: -; J gene: TRBJ1-2; V gene: TRBV7-2; clone size: -; CDR3 DNA: TGTGCCAGCAGCCCCCCCGGACAGACATCCTTAAACTATGGCTACACCTTC; CDR3 protein: CASSPPGQTSLNYGYTF
D gene: TRBD1; J gene: TRBJ1-1; V gene: TRBV7-8; clone size: once; CDR3 DNA: TGTGCCAGCAGCGGAAAAGGACAGGGTTATGAAGCTTTCTTT; CDR3 protein: CASSGKGQGYEAFF
D gene: -; J gene: TRBJ1-2; V gene: TRBV5-3; clone size: few; CDR3 DNA: TGTGCCAGAAGCTTGGAACAGGGAGTAAAGGACTATGGCTACACCTTC; CDR3 protein: CARSLEQGVKDYGYTF
D gene: -; J gene: TRBJ2-7; V gene: TRBV27; clone size: -; CDR3 DNA: TGTGCCAGCAGTTTAGGGGTCAGGACGGGAGAGCAGTACTTC; CDR3 protein: CASSLGVRTGEQYF
D gene: -; J gene: TRBJ1-4; V gene: TRBV7-9; clone size: -; CDR3 DNA: TGTGCCAGCAGCTTAGACAACAGGGCAACTAATGAAAAACTGTTTTTT; CDR3 protein: CASSLDNRATNEKLFF
D gene: -; J gene: TRBJ2-7; V gene: TRBV21-1; clone size: -; CDR3 DNA: TGTGCCAGCAGCAAGTCCCCTAGCGGGAGCTACGAGCAGTACTTC; CDR3 protein: CASSKSPSGSYEQYF
D gene: TRBD2; J gene: TRBJ2-1; V gene: TRBV7-9; clone size: -; CDR3 DNA: TGTGCCAGCAGCTTACGGACTAGCGGTATAGAGGGTGAGCAGTTCTTC; CDR3 protein: CASSLRTSGIEGEQFF
D gene: TRBD1; J gene: TRBJ1-1; V gene: TRBV7-9; clone size: once; CDR3 DNA: TGTGCCAGCAGCTTGGGACAGGGAACTTGGAACACTGAAGCTTTCTTT; CDR3 protein: CASSLGQGTWNTEAFF
D gene: -; J gene: TRBJ2-3; V gene: TRBV5-1; clone size: -; CDR3 DNA: TGCGCCAGCAGCTTGTGGGGCTCAAGGGGCGATACGCAGTATTTT; CDR3 protein: CASSLWGSRGDTQYF
D gene: -; J gene: TRBJ1-2; V gene: TRBV30; clone size: -; CDR3 DNA: TGTGCCTGGAGTCCCCGCGGGGGGGCGACTGGCTACACCTTC; CDR3 protein: CAWSPRGGATGYTF
D gene: -; J gene: TRBJ2-7; V gene: TRBV7-2; clone size: -; CDR3 DNA: TGTGCCAGCAGCTTAGCGCTGGGGGGGGCGCATAACCGGTACGAGCAGTACTTC; CDR3 protein: CASSLALGGAHNRYEQYF
D gene: TRBD1; J gene: TRBJ2-5; V gene: TRBV6-1; clone size: -; CDR3 DNA: TGTGCCAGTCTCCGGGACAGGACTCAAGAGACCCAGTACTTC; CDR3 protein: CASLRDRTQETQYF
D gene: TRBD2; J gene: TRBJ2-1; V gene: TRBV7-9; clone size: -; CDR3 DNA: TGTGCCAGCAGCTTAGGGACTAGCGGGAAAGCCTACAATGAGCAGTTCTTC; CDR3 protein: CASSLGTSGKAYNEQFF
D gene: -; J gene: TRBJ1-2; V gene: TRBV6-5; clone size: -; CDR3 DNA: TGTGCCAGCGGCCGGGACACAGGACATGGCTACACCTTC; CDR3 protein: CASGRDTGHGYTF
D gene: TRBD1; J gene: TRBJ2-7; V gene: TRBV5-4; clone size: -; CDR3 DNA: TGTGCCAGCAGCTTCCCCGGGACAGGGCCCTCCTACGAGCAGTACTTC; CDR3 protein: CASSFPGTGPSYEQYF
D gene: -; J gene: TRBJ1-5; V gene: TRBV4-1; clone size: -; CDR3 DNA: TGCGCCAGCAGCCAAGAAATTTGGGGCGGCAATCAGCCCCAGCATTTT; CDR3 protein: CASSQEIWGGNQPQHF
D gene: TRBD2; J gene: TRBJ2-3; V gene: TRBV7-3; clone size: -; CDR3 DNA: TGTGCCAGCAGCTATTCCTGGACTAGCGGCACAGATACGCAGTATTTT; CDR3 protein: CASSYSWTSGTDTQYF
D gene: TRBD2; J gene: TRBJ2-1; V gene: TRBV11-2; clone size: -; CDR3 DNA: TGTGCCAGCAGCTCCGGGACTAGCCGACTTGAGTCGTCCTACAATGAGCAGTTCTTC; CDR3 protein: CASSSGTSRLESSYNEQFF
D gene: -; J gene: TRBJ2-3; V gene: TRBV9; clone size: once; CDR3 DNA: TGTGCCAGCAGCGTTCGAGGGGGGGGCCTAACAGATACGCAGTATTTT; CDR3 protein: CASSVRGGGLTDTQYF
D gene: -; J gene: TRBJ2-1; V gene: TRBV6-1; clone size: medium-sized; CDR3 DNA: TGTGCCAGCAGTGAAACAGCAACCTACAATGAGCAGTTCTTC; CDR3 protein: CASSETATYNEQFF
D gene: -; J gene: TRBJ2-7; V gene: TRBV5-1; clone size: -; CDR3 DNA: TGCGCCAGCAGCTTTAGCGGTAGGCGAGCGGAGGCCTACGAGCAGTACTTC; CDR3 protein: CASSFSGRRAEAYEQYF
D gene: TRBD1; J gene: TRBJ2-7; V gene: TRBV5-5; clone size: -; CDR3 DNA: TGTGCCAGCAGCTCGGGACAGGGAACCCTCTACGAGCAGTACTTC; CDR3 protein: CASSSGQGTLYEQYF
D gene: -; J gene: TRBJ1-1; V gene: TRBV9; clone size: -; CDR3 DNA: TGTGCCAGCAGCGTAGACCCGGGGGAGACTGAAGCTTTCTTT; CDR3 protein: CASSVDPGETEAFF
D gene: TRBD2; J gene: TRBJ2-1; V gene: TRBV7-6; clone size: -; CDR3 DNA: TGTGCCAGCAGCACGGGACTAGCGGGATTTAGCGATGAGCAGTTCTTC; CDR3 protein: CASSTGLAGFSDEQFF
D gene: -; J gene: TRBJ2-3; V gene: TRBV5-1; clone size: -; CDR3 DNA: TGCGCCAGCAGCTTGTCAGGGACTCCCTTCACAGATACGCAGTATTTT; CDR3 protein: CASSLSGTPFTDTQYF
D gene: TRBD2; J gene: TRBJ2-5; V gene: TRBV6-5; clone size: -; CDR3 DNA: TGTGCCAGCAGTTACTCGGCTAGCGGGCTCCAGACCCAGTACTTC; CDR3 protein: CASSYSASGLQTQYF
D gene: TRBD2; J gene: TRBJ2-3; V gene: TRBV5-6; clone size: -; CDR3 DNA: TGTGCCAGCAGCACTACCGGACTAGCGGGGTTCGGTACGCAGTATTTT; CDR3 protein: CASSTTGLAGFGTQYF
D gene: TRBD2; J gene: TRBJ2-3; V gene: TRBV7-9; clone size: -; CDR3 DNA: TGTGCCAGCAGCTGGCCACGGCAGCGGGGGGGAATAGATACGCAGTATTTT; CDR3 protein: CASSWPRQRGGIDTQYF
D gene: -; J gene: TRBJ1-1; V gene: TRBV7-2; clone size: -; CDR3 DNA: TGTGCCAGCAGAATCCGGTTGAACACTGAAGCTTTCTTT; CDR3 protein: CASRIRLNTEAFF
D gene: TRBD1; J gene: TRBJ1-1; V gene: TRBV5-4; clone size: once; CDR3 DNA: TGTGCCAGCAGCTTGGGACAGGGTGGGCCTGAAGCTTTCTTT; CDR3 protein: CASSLGQGGPEAFF
D gene: -; J gene: TRBJ1-5; V gene: TRBV10-2; clone size: -; CDR3 DNA: TGCGCCAGCAGTCGGCAGGCCAATCAGCCCCAGCATTTT; CDR3 protein: CASSRQANQPQHF
D gene: -; J gene: TRBJ1-1; V gene: TRBV9; clone size: once; CDR3 DNA: TGTGCCAGCAGCGTAGATTCGGGGGACCCGATGAACACTGAAGCTTTCTTT; CDR3 protein: CASSVDSGDPMNTEAFF
D gene: -; J gene: TRBJ1-2; V gene: TRBV6-6; clone size: -; CDR3 DNA: TGTGCCAGCAGACCTGGGACTTCGAACTATGGCTACACCTTC; CDR3 protein: CASRPGTSNYGYTF
D gene: TRBD1; J gene: TRBJ2-3; V gene: TRBV29-1; clone size: -; CDR3 DNA: TGCAGCGTTGAATCGGACAGGGGCGGGACAGATACGCAGTATTTT; CDR3 protein: CSVESDRGGTDTQYF
D gene: -; J gene: TRBJ1-5; V gene: TRBV5-5; clone size: -; CDR3 DNA: TGTGCCAGCAGCAGTACGGGTTGGCCCCAGCATTTT; CDR3 protein: CASSSTGWPQHF
D gene: -; J gene: TRBJ1-4; V gene: TRBV14; clone size: -; CDR3 DNA: TGTGCCAGCAGCCTCTCCAGGGGCTCTAATGAAAAACTGTTTTTT; CDR3 protein: CASSLSRGSNEKLFF
D gene: TRBD2; J gene: TRBJ2-5; V gene: TRBV4-1; clone size: -; CDR3 DNA: TGCGCCAGCACCCGATCGGGGGGTCACCAAGAGACCCAGTACTTC; CDR3 protein: CASTRSGGHQETQYF
D gene: TRBD1; J gene: TRBJ1-1; V gene: TRBV4-3; clone size: -; CDR3 DNA: TGCGCCAGCAGCCAAGATTTGGGACAGCTGGCTTTCTTT; CDR3 protein: CASSQDLGQLAFF
D gene: TRBD1; J gene: TRBJ1-4; V gene: TRBV5-1; clone size: -; CDR3 DNA: TGCGCCAGCAGCTGGCAGGGGGCGGCTGTGACTAATGAAAAACTGTTTTTT; CDR3 protein: CASSWQGAAVTNEKLFF
D gene: TRBD2; J gene: TRBJ2-2; V gene: TRBV11-2; clone size: -; CDR3 DNA: TGTGCCAGCAGCTCAAGACTAGCGGGGGTCCCCGGGGAGCTGTTTTTT; CDR3 protein: CASSSRLAGVPGELFF
D gene: -; J gene: TRBJ2-7; V gene: TRBV6-5; clone size: -; CDR3 DNA: TGTGCCAGCAGTTACTCGGGGGGGCAGTACGAGCAGTACTTC; CDR3 protein: CASSYSGGQYEQYF
D gene: -; J gene: TRBJ1-1; V gene: TRBV12-1; clone size: -; CDR3 DNA: TGTGCCAGCAGCTTTCGAGATAGTCCGGGTGTTGAATCAAAGGGGACTGAAGCTTTCTTT; CDR3 protein: CASSFRDSPGVESKGTEAFF
D gene: TRBD1; J gene: TRBJ2-1; V gene: TRBV4-3; clone size: -; CDR3 DNA: TGCGCCAGCAGCCAAGATTACCCCCCTCCGGGACAGGGCTTCTTGGATGAGCAGTTCTTC; CDR3 protein: CASSQDYPPPGQGFLDEQFF
D gene: -; J gene: TRBJ2-1; V gene: TRBV2; clone size: -; CDR3 DNA: TGTGCCAGCAGGAGTCCGTGGAATGAGCAGTTCTTC; CDR3 protein: CASRSPWNEQFF
D gene: TRBD1; J gene: TRBJ2-2; V gene: TRBV30; clone size: -; CDR3 DNA: TGTGCCTGGAGTACCCGGACAGGATTCGGGGAGCTGTTTTTT; CDR3 protein: CAWSTRTGFGELFF
D gene: TRBD2; J gene: TRBJ2-3; V gene: TRBV7-2; clone size: few; CDR3 DNA: TGTGCCAGCAGCTTAACCGGGACTAGATACACAGATACGCAGTATTTT; CDR3 protein: CASSLTGTRYTDTQYF
D gene: -; J gene: TRBJ2-7; V gene: TRBV20-1; clone size: -; CDR3 DNA: TGCAGTGCGGAGGACGGCTACGAGCAGTACTTC; CDR3 protein: CSAEDGYEQYF